These 27 T cell receptor beta chains were all obtained from the same sample, sequenced in a study of blood T cell repertoires in COVID-19. Sequencing used immunoSEQ multiplex PCR; TCRdb keeps in-frame clones, though not all of them. The sample holds 250,000 to 350,000 clones; approximately 90% are singletons and the top ten take roughly 2.2%. Material for sequencing was peripheral blood. Receptor source: a woman aged 50 to 60 who had recovered from COVID-19.

The V call is TRBV18, the J call TRBJ2-6; tentative D call: TRBD1 (6 bases). CDR1 is KGHSH and CDR2 is LQKENI in the germline V gene. This CDR3 contains 17 residues. V was trimmed by 5 bases and J by 0 bases, leaving 14 bases between them. The CDR3 is CASSAGVPYSGANVLTF. CDR3 in DNA: TGTGCCAGCTCAGCAGGGGTCCCCTACTCTGGGGCCAACGTCCTGACTTTC.

The chain joins TRBV19 to TRBJ2-1, with TRBD1 identical over 7 bases. The CDR3 totals 15 residues. Germline lookup yields CDR1 LNHDA and CDR2 SQIVND (reference sequence). J gave up 1 base and V 4 bases, and 4 bases lay outside the gene matches. CDR3 protein: CASSSTGQSYNEQFF. The CDR3 DNA reads TGTGCCAGTAGTAGCACGGGACAGTCCTACAATGAGCAGTTCTTC.

This clone was counted between two and nine times. V usage is TRBV10-2 and J usage is TRBJ1-6, with D unresolved. The CDR3 is 15 amino acids. Germline V CDR1 and CDR2: WSHSY, SAAADI. Between the trimmed V and J ends, which lost 2 bases and 13 bases, there was a span of 18 bases. The CDR3 reads CASSEVTGSGWPLHF. DNA of the CDR3: TGCGCCAGCAGTGAGGTGACGGGATCAGGTTGGCCCCTCCACTTT.

The chain combines TRBV5-1 with TRBJ1-3; no reliable D call. Germline CDR1 reads SGHRS; CDR2 reads YFSETQ. Between the trimmed V and J ends, which lost 4 bases and 2 bases, there was a span of 19 bases. The CDR3 sequence is 17 residues long. DNA for the CDR3: TGCGCCAGCAGCAATCCCCCCGGGAGAACCACTGGAAACACCATATATTTT. Protein: CASSNPPGRTTGNTIYF.

The rearrangement uses TRBV5-4 and TRBJ2-3, with D possibly being TRBD2 (5 bases). V lost 4 bases to trimming and J lost 3 bases, with 21 bases between them. The CDR3 is 17 amino acids. Looked up from germline, CDR1 is SGHNT and CDR2 is YYREEE (reference sequence). CDR3 in DNA: TGTGCCAGCAGCCGCGATAAAATCGGGGTGAGAACAGATACGCAGTATTTT. Amino acids: CASSRDKIGVRTDTQYF.

The chain links TRBV13 to TRBJ1-2, with D unresolved. The CDR3 loop spans 14 amino acids. Per germline, CDR1 PRHDT and CDR2 FYEKMQ (reference sequence). V lost 1 base and J 5 bases, leaving 11 bases between the germline ends. The DNA of the CDR3 is TGTGCCAGCAGCTTAGATACAGCTCTTTATGGCTACACCTTC. It yields the protein CASSLDTALYGYTF.

The rearrangement joins TRBV6-6 to TRBJ1-3; D is ambiguous. The CDR3 has 11 residues. Per germline, CDR1 MNHNY and CDR2 SVGAGI (reference sequence). V was cut by 8 bases and J by 0 bases, with 2 bases left in between. CDR3 residues: CASLSGNTIYF. The CDR3, as DNA: TGTGCCAGCCTCTCTGGAAACACCATATATTTT.

This chain links TRBV29-1 with TRBJ1-2; 7 nucleotides align to TRBD1. The CDR3 extends over 15 amino acids. V trimming: 8 bases; J trimming: 1 base; junction bases outside the gene matches: 13. Germline values: CDR1 SQVTM, CDR2 ANQGSEA. Here the CDR3 DNA reads TGCAGCTCCGGAGGAGGGGGCGGCGGTAACTATGGCTACACCTTC. This codes for CSSGGGGGGNYGYTF.

This rearrangement joins TRBV27 to TRBJ1-2; 9 bases line up with TRBD1. There are 17 residues in the CDR3. V was pared by 3 bases and J by 6 bases, with 14 bases of the junction left unmatched. Looked up from germline, CDR1 is MNHEY and CDR2 is SMNVEV (reference sequence). The CDR3 is CASSFLQQGAMVHGYTF. In nucleotides, the CDR3 is TGTGCCAGCAGTTTCCTTCAACAGGGGGCAATGGTCCATGGCTACACCTTC.

The J gene is TRBJ2-1, the V gene TRBV5-1; 12 bases fit TRBD2. Trimming removed 4 bases from V and 9 bases from J; junction bases left unmatched: 5. This CDR3 region has 14 residues. CDR1 is SGHRS and CDR2 is YFSETQ in the germline V gene. DNA of the CDR3: TGCGCCAGCAGCCGGAGGACTAGCGGGGCTGAGCAGTTCTTC. This gives the protein CASSRRTSGAEQFF.

The chain uses TRBV30 and TRBJ1-6; TRBD1 matches 7 bases. This CDR3 region has 16 residues. V gave up 3 bases and J gave up 6 bases; unmatched junction bases: 11. Germline V lookup: CDR1 GTSNPN, CDR2 SVGIG (reference sequence). The CDR3 here is CAWRLTDRALNSPLHF. Written as DNA, the CDR3 is TGTGCCTGGAGACTGACCGACAGGGCACTTAATTCACCCCTCCACTTT.

The chain employs TRBV5-1 and TRBJ1-5; a weak D match, TRBD1 (5 bases). The germline V and J ends were trimmed by 4 bases and 6 bases, with 14 bases remaining between them. The CDR3 is 14 amino acids. Germline V gives CDR1 SGHRS, CDR2 YFSETQ. CDR3 DNA sequence: TGCGCCAGCAGCAGGGAGGGGACGGGTCAGCCCCAGCATTTT. This gives the protein CASSREGTGQPQHF.

The CDR3, as DNA: TGTGCCAGTAATCGGGACAGGGTTACGTCCTATGGCTACACCTTC. This encodes CASNRDRVTSYGYTF. This chain uses TRBV19 with TRBJ1-2; 9 bases fit TRBD1. V was clipped by 7 bases and J by 4 bases; unmatched bases: 10. In germline, CDR1 is LNHDA, CDR2 SQIVND (reference sequence). The CDR3 has 15 amino acids.

As concerns this clone: Its ends do not fully match the called genes, so a read error is possible. The chain links TRBV9 to TRBJ2-7; maybe TRBD1 (5 bases). The V gene's germline CDR1 is SGDLS and CDR2 YYNGEE. The CDR3 consists of 17 residues. This chain's CDR3 is CASSARPGLWTSHEQYF. CDR3 DNA sequence: TGTGCCAGCAGCGCCAGACCAGGGCTGTGGACCTCCCACGAGCAGTACTTC.

This clone came up a few times. This chain joins TRBV19 and TRBJ1-5, with D possibly being TRBD1 (5 bases). CDR3 size: 13 residues. The germline V and J ends were trimmed by 5 bases and 7 bases, with 12 bases remaining between them. Germline assignment: CDR1 LNHDA and CDR2 SQIVND (reference sequence). CDR3 sequence (DNA): TGTGCCAGTAGTGGAACAGGAGGGCAGCCCCAGCATTTT. Translating it yields CASSGTGGQPQHF. The full variable domain, completed using reference TRBV19 and TRBJ1-5, is DGGITQSPKYLFRKEGQNVTLSCEQNLNHDAMYWYRQDPGQGLRLIYYSQIVNDFQKGDIAEGYSVSREKKESFPLTVTSAQKNPTAFYLCASSGTGGQPQHFGDGTRLSIL.

The V call is TRBV4-3, the J call TRBJ2-3; tentative D call: TRBD2 (5 bases). V lost 1 base, J lost 4 bases, and 12 bases lay in between. This CDR3 has 15 amino acids. Germline lookup yields CDR1 LGHNA and CDR2 YSLEER. Here the CDR3 reads CASSQGGEGADTQYF. CDR3 in DNA: TGCGCCAGCAGCCAAGGGGGAGAGGGAGCAGATACGCAGTATTTT.

In this sample, this clone turned up once. This rearrangement joins TRBV27 to TRBJ1-6; the D gene is possibly TRBD1 (5 bases). The CDR3 totals 13 residues. V lost 11 bases, J lost 10 bases, and 18 bases lay in between. Germline CDR1 is MNHEY and CDR2 is SMNVEV (reference sequence). This chain's CDR3 is CASALQGRSPLHF. CDR3 bases: TGTGCCTCTGCTCTGCAGGGCAGATCACCCCTCCACTTT.

The genes are TRBV19 and TRBJ1-2; TRBD1 agrees at 7 bases. CDR1 is LNHDA and CDR2 is SQIVND in the germline V gene (reference sequence). V dropped 5 bases and J dropped 8; count of bases not matched to a gene: 11. This CDR3 has 14 amino acids. The CDR3 loop is CASSSRDRVSGYTF. In DNA, the CDR3 is TGTGCCAGTAGTTCGCGAGACAGGGTAAGCGGCTACACCTTC.

The rearrangement uses TRBV2 and TRBJ2-5; 8 positions match TRBD2. CDR1 and CDR2 from the germline V gene are SNHLY and FYNNEI. This CDR3 spans 13 amino acids. V lost 6 bases and J lost 2; bases outside the gene matches: 2. The CDR3 sequence is CASRLAVQETQYF. In DNA, the CDR3 is TGTGCCAGCAGACTAGCGGTTCAAGAGACCCAGTACTTC.

The sample holds one count of this clone. The genes are TRBV7-3 and TRBJ2-2; 9 bases are shared with TRBD2. The CDR3 covers 17 residues. Germline CDR1 SGHTA, CDR2 FQGTGA. J was trimmed by 7 bases and V by 2 bases; bases with no gene match: 11. The CDR3 region is CASSLGGAGGLGGELFF. For the CDR3, the DNA is TGTGCCAGCAGCTTAGGAGGAGCGGGAGGATTGGGCGGGGAGCTGTTTTTT.

This clone has more than one count but fewer than ten. The chain has TRBV3-1 (or the pseudogene TRBV3-2) and TRBJ1-1; D remains unclear. CDR1 is LGHDT and CDR2 is YNNKEL in the germline V gene (reference sequence). The V end lost 0 bases, the J end lost 7 bases, and 12 bases lay between the germline ends. The CDR3 consists of 14 residues. The DNA for the CDR3 is TGTGCCAGCAGCCAAGATCTGGGCAGGATTGAAGCTTTCTTT. Its translation: CASSQDLGRIEAFF.

The V gene is TRBV7-9, the J gene TRBJ1-5, with D perhaps TRBD1 (6 bases). V was clipped by 2 bases and J by 5 bases, with 16 bases between them. Per the germline V gene, CDR1 is SEHNR and CDR2 is FQNEAQ (reference sequence). The CDR3 runs to 16 residues. Here the CDR3 reads CASSLIGGRSDQPQHF. The CDR3 DNA is TGTGCCAGCAGCTTAATAGGGGGACGTTCCGATCAGCCCCAGCATTTT. Using reference TRBV7-9 and TRBJ1-5 for the parts outside the CDR3, the full variable domain is DTGVSQNPRHKITKRGQNVTFRCDPISEHNRLYWYRQTLGQGPEFLTYFQNEAQLEKSRLLSDRFSAERPKGSFSTLEIQRTEQGDSAMYLCASSLIGGRSDQPQHFGDGTRLSIL.

The rearrangement links TRBV10-2 to TRBJ2-7; TRBD1 matches 7 bases. Losses at the gene ends were 7 bases for V and 2 bases for J; bases not matched to a gene: 5. The CDR3 runs to 13 residues. Germline CDR1 and CDR2: WSHSY and SAAADI. This chain's CDR3 is CASIGQATYEQYF. The CDR3 DNA is TGCGCCAGCATCGGACAGGCGACCTACGAGCAGTACTTC.

This clone was observed once. This rearrangement joins TRBV3-1 (or the pseudogene TRBV3-2) to TRBJ2-2; 11 bases are a match to TRBD2. Germline V gene sequence: CDR1 LGHDT, CDR2 YNNKEL (reference sequence). The CDR3 is made up of 16 amino acids. Germline trimming cut 6 bases from V and 0 bases from J; bases unmatched to any gene: 3. For the CDR3, the DNA is TGTGCCAGCAGTCTAGCGGGAGGATCGAACACCGGGGAGCTGTTTTTT. It codes for CASSLAGGSNTGELFF.

The chain joins TRBV5-1 to TRBJ1-2; D unresolved. Germline lookup yields CDR1 SGHRS and CDR2 YFSETQ. There are 13 residues in the CDR3. Trimming cost V 1 base and J 8 bases, with 12 bases left between them. The CDR3 here is CASSLTVSSGYTF. The CDR3, as DNA: TGCGCCAGCAGCTTGACGGTCTCGAGCGGCTACACCTTC.

This rearrangement joins TRBV27 to TRBJ2-7; 10 positions agree with TRBD2. V trimming: 5 bases; J trimming: 2 bases; junction bases outside the gene matches: 9. The CDR3 extends over 16 amino acids. Looked up from germline, CDR1 is MNHEY and CDR2 is SMNVEV (reference sequence). CDR3 DNA sequence: TGTGCCAGCAGTGCCCCAACTAGCGGGGTCACCTACGAGCAGTACTTC. Amino acid sequence: CASSAPTSGVTYEQYF.

CDR3 in amino acids: CASRAGLAGGDYEQYF. The DNA for the CDR3 is TGTGCCAGCAGGGCCGGACTAGCGGGAGGGGACTACGAGCAGTACTTC. The V gene is TRBV7-9, the J gene TRBJ2-7; TRBD2 matches 15 bases. CDR1 and CDR2 (germline): SEHNR, FQNEAQ (reference sequence). The CDR3 totals 16 residues. With 6 bases clipped from V and 3 bases from J, the junction kept 6 bases outside the gene matches.